Listed here is a single TCR beta chain. Controls were age- and sex-matched healthy donors. This entry is derived from a study of CD8 T cells in Susac syndrome. The CDR3 extends over 15 amino acids. Germline V gene lookup returns CDR1 MDHEN and CDR2 SYDVKM. The V end was cut by 6 bases, the J end by 2 bases, with 17 bases between. The RNA, about 0.5 to 1 ug, was put through reverse transcription using random hexamers. Coverage of TCR beta CDR3 amplification by immunoSEQ multiplex PCR extended to 54 Vbeta and 13 Jbeta. TCRdb fed the immunoSEQ multiplex PCR reads into MiXCR, producing one record per CDR3 protein. The data contain 120,000 to 150,000 distinct CDR3 sequences, approximately 94% of them singletons.

What was sequenced was CD4+ T cells from PBMCs. The sequence came from a human donor in good health. This sequence joins TRBV28 and TRBJ2-7, with D perhaps TRBD1 (6 bases). CDR3 residues: CASRQPGQSTYEQYF. CDR3 sequence (DNA): TGTGCCAGCAGGCAACCGGGACAATCGACCTACGAGCAGTACTTC.